Included here is one T cell receptor beta chain sequence, with context. This CDR3 is 13 amino acids long. These data belong to a study of monozygotic twins with inflammatory bowel disease. The unique tags termed UMIs, each holding a 6-nucleotide sample barcode, were added by means of template switching. TCRdb reprocessed the 5' RACE reads; each CDR3 protein has one entry and no DNA is given. The repertoire shows fewer than 110,000 distinct CDR3 sequences; the top ten hold 1.5% to 2%. With no T cell sorting beforehand, total RNA was isolated from whole blood. This receptor was taken from a human donor with ulcerative colitis or Crohn's disease, or a healthy co-twin of an affected twin (not recorded which). The J gene is TRBJ2-1, the V gene TRBV12-3 or TRBV12-4; TCRdb picks TRBD2, but there is no DNA to check that call. Material: blood. The CDR3 sequence is CASTAGLFGEQFF.